This is a list of T cell receptor beta chains from one sample in a study of patients and donors after allogeneic stem cell transplantation. MiXCR was run by TCRdb on the RT-PCR reads, yielding one entry per CDR3 protein. Here the sample spans fewer than 180,000 distinct CDR3 sequences, about 36% being singletons. The specimen sequenced was blood, either unsorted or a sorted T cell fraction (not recorded which). These receptor sequences come from a human donor who was either an allogeneic HSCT recipient or a stem cell or donor lymphocyte infusion donor (not recorded which). It is not recorded whose cells these are; they may come from a transplant donor. CDR3s include the opening cysteine and the closing phenylalanine or tryptophan. A D gene is named only where the DNA matches it firmly. Not all rows give a size; the values are once, few, many and, for expanded clones, a class.

DNA: TGCAGTGCTAGAGACCAGAAGGGACCGCCTAACTATGGCTACACCTTC; CDR3: CSARDQKGPPNYGYTF; D: NA; size: NA; V: TRBV20-1; J: TRBJ1-2
DNA: TGTGCCAGCAGCCAAGAGAAAGGGCGCAGGGAGACCCAGTACTTC; CDR3: CASSQEKGRRETQYF; D: NA; size: NA; V: TRBV3-1; J: TRBJ2-5
DNA: TGTGCCAGCAGTTGGTCTGCGAACACTGAAGCTTTCTTT; CDR3: CASSWSANTEAFF; D: NA; size: NA; V: TRBV27; J: TRBJ1-1
DNA: TGTGCCAGCAGCGTAGGCCTATGGGCAGGGACGACTGAAGCTTTCTTT; CDR3: CASSVGLWAGTTEAFF; D: NA; size: NA; V: TRBV9; J: TRBJ1-1
DNA: TGTGCCAGCAGTTCGGACAGGGAAAATGAAAAACTGTCTTTT; CDR3: CASSSDRENEKLSF; D: TRBD1; size: NA; V: TRBV6-5; J: TRBJ1-4
DNA: TGCAGCGCCATATTAGTACAACAAGAGACCCAGTACTTC; CDR3: CSAILVQQETQYF; D: NA; size: few; V: TRBV29-1; J: TRBJ2-5
DNA: TGTGCCAGCAAGAAAGGCGGGGGGCGAGAAAAACTGTTTTTT; CDR3: CASKKGGGREKLFF; D: NA; size: NA; V: TRBV12-3/TRBV12-4; J: TRBJ1-4
DNA: TGTGCCAGCACCCCAGGGACAGGGATCACCGGGGAGCTGTTTTTT; CDR3: CASTPGTGITGELFF; D: TRBD1; size: NA; V: TRBV12-3/TRBV12-4; J: TRBJ2-2
DNA: TGTGCCAGCAGCTTAGCACAGGGCGCGCCCCAGCATTTT; CDR3: CASSLAQGAPQHF; D: NA; size: few; V: TRBV11-2; J: TRBJ1-5
DNA: TGCGCCAGCAGCCACCGCGTGGGTGCCTCAGGCACAGATACGCAGTATTTT; CDR3: CASSHRVGASGTDTQYF; D: NA; size: few; V: TRBV4-3; J: TRBJ2-3
DNA: TGCAGTGCTACAGCCGTAGGAGGCTACACCTTC; CDR3: CSATAVGGYTF; D: NA; size: NA; V: TRBV20-1; J: TRBJ1-2
DNA: TGTGCCAGCAGCCCGACAGGGGCGGAGCAGCCCCAGCATTTT; CDR3: CASSPTGAEQPQHF; D: TRBD1; size: few; V: TRBV3-1; J: TRBJ1-5
DNA: TGTGCCAGCAGTTTTATGGGACGGCAAGAGACCCAGTACTTC; CDR3: CASSFMGRQETQYF; D: NA; size: NA; V: TRBV12-3/TRBV12-4; J: TRBJ2-5
DNA: TGTGCCAGCACTCAAGTCGCCCGAGCTTCACCCCTCCACTTT; CDR3: CASTQVARASPLHF; D: NA; size: few; V: TRBV6-2/TRBV6-3; J: TRBJ1-6
DNA: TGTGCCAGCAGCCAAGATGGGGAGACCCAGTACTTC; CDR3: CASSQDGETQYF; D: NA; size: few; V: TRBV3-1; J: TRBJ2-5
DNA: TGCAGTGCAGCGACAGGGATAGCTTTCTTT; CDR3: CSAATGIAFF; D: TRBD1; size: NA; V: TRBV20-1; J: TRBJ1-1
DNA: TGTGCCAGCAGGCCGAACGGGGTTACTAATGAAAAACTGTTTTTT; CDR3: CASRPNGVTNEKLFF; D: NA; size: NA; V: TRBV7-2; J: TRBJ1-4
DNA: TGTGCCACGTGCCCTCTAGCGGGGGGGATAGATACGCAGTATTTT; CDR3: CATCPLAGGIDTQYF; D: TRBD2; size: NA; V: TRBV27; J: TRBJ2-3
DNA: TGTGCCAGCACCTCCTCGGGACTTTTTAGCACAGATACGCAGTATTTT; CDR3: CASTSSGLFSTDTQYF; D: NA; size: NA; V: TRBV6-5; J: TRBJ2-3
DNA: TGTGCCAGCAGTTCTGATCCAGGGGAAGAGACCCAGTACTTC; CDR3: CASSSDPGEETQYF; D: NA; size: once; V: TRBV12-3/TRBV12-4; J: TRBJ2-5
DNA: TGCGCCAGCAGCGATGGGACATTTCACATGAACACTGAAGCTTTCTTT; CDR3: CASSDGTFHMNTEAFF; D: NA; size: NA; V: TRBV5-1; J: TRBJ1-1
DNA: TGCGCCAGCAGGGCGGGACAGCAAAATCAGCCCCAGCATTTT; CDR3: CASRAGQQNQPQHF; D: TRBD1; size: NA; V: TRBV5-1; J: TRBJ1-5
DNA: TGTGCCAGCATCACGACCCCGAACACTGAAGCTTTCTTT; CDR3: CASITTPNTEAFF; D: NA; size: few; V: TRBV28; J: TRBJ1-1
DNA: TGTGCCAGCAGCGAGGGGGTTAGCTCCTGGCAACTCAATGAGCAGTTCTTC; CDR3: CASSEGVSSWQLNEQFF; D: NA; size: NA; V: TRBV9; J: TRBJ2-1
DNA: TGTGCCAGCAGTTTATCCGGGGCGGCTACCGGGGAGCTGTTTTTT; CDR3: CASSLSGAATGELFF; D: NA; size: NA; V: TRBV28; J: TRBJ2-2
DNA: TGTGCCAGCAGTTACTCTGGGACAGGTTTCGCCTTC; CDR3: CASSYSGTGFAF; D: TRBD1; size: NA; V: TRBV6-5; J: TRBJ1-2
DNA: TGTGCCAGTAGTATCGGCCCTAGTTGGGCTGAGAACACTGAAGCTTTCTTT; CDR3: CASSIGPSWAENTEAFF; D: NA; size: once; V: TRBV19; J: TRBJ1-1
DNA: TGTGCCAGCAGCCTCCTGGACCATGAGCAGTTCTTC; CDR3: CASSLLDHEQFF; D: NA; size: NA; V: TRBV6-2/TRBV6-3; J: TRBJ2-1
DNA: TGTGCCAGCAGCCAGGCCCGTTACAGGGGGCTCACTGAAGCTTTCTTT; CDR3: CASSQARYRGLTEAFF; D: TRBD1; size: NA; V: TRBV3-1; J: TRBJ1-1
DNA: TGTGCCAGCAGCCGGGTCGACGGGGAGACCCAGTACTTC; CDR3: CASSRVDGETQYF; D: NA; size: NA; V: TRBV7-3; J: TRBJ2-5
DNA: TGTGCCAGCAGAGGCCAGGGGGAAAAAAATGAGCAGTTCTTC; CDR3: CASRGQGEKNEQFF; D: TRBD1; size: NA; V: TRBV12-3/TRBV12-4; J: TRBJ2-1
DNA: TGTGCCAGCAGCCCTGGGCATGGCTACACCTTC; CDR3: CASSPGHGYTF; D: NA; size: NA; V: TRBV12-3/TRBV12-4; J: TRBJ1-2
DNA: TGTGCCATCACAACCACCCGACAGCGACGCACAGATACGCAGTATTTT; CDR3: CAITTTRQRRTDTQYF; D: NA; size: many; V: TRBV12-3/TRBV12-4; J: TRBJ2-3
DNA: TGTGCCAGCAGCGTCTCCGGGACTAGCGCCGATACGCAGTATTTT; CDR3: CASSVSGTSADTQYF; D: TRBD2; size: few; V: TRBV9; J: TRBJ2-3
DNA: TGTGCCAGCAGCTTGACAGGAGGCTCTGGAAACACCATATATTTT; CDR3: CASSLTGGSGNTIYF; D: NA; size: many; V: TRBV3-1; J: TRBJ1-3
DNA: TGTGCCACCAGTGATTTAGCAGGGGGCAACGGCACTGAAGCTTTCTTT; CDR3: CATSDLAGGNGTEAFF; D: TRBD1; size: few; V: TRBV24-1; J: TRBJ1-1
DNA: TGTGCCAGCAGTCAGCCTCCTCTGAACACTGAAGCTTTCTTT; CDR3: CASSQPPLNTEAFF; D: NA; size: NA; V: TRBV12-3/TRBV12-4; J: TRBJ1-1
DNA: TGTGCCAGCTCACCAAAGGGTGCGGCTGTTGCGCGTGAGCAGTACTTC; CDR3: CASSPKGAAVAREQYF; D: NA; size: NA; V: TRBV18; J: TRBJ2-7
DNA: TGTGCCAGCAACGGGGGGCGCGAGTGGACTGAAGCTTTCTTT; CDR3: CASNGGREWTEAFF; D: NA; size: NA; V: TRBV6-5; J: TRBJ1-1
DNA: TGCAGTGCAGGGGTGTCTGGCTACACCTTC; CDR3: CSAGVSGYTF; D: NA; size: few; V: TRBV20-1; J: TRBJ1-2
DNA: TGTGCCAGCAGTGACAGCCCAAACTATGGCTACACCTTC; CDR3: CASSDSPNYGYTF; D: NA; size: NA; V: TRBV27; J: TRBJ1-2
DNA: TGCGCCAGCAGCTACTACCGGGACATGTATAATTCACCCCTCCACTTT; CDR3: CASSYYRDMYNSPLHF; D: NA; size: few; V: TRBV5-1; J: TRBJ1-6
DNA: TGTGCCAGCAGTAAGGGGTGGGGCTATGGCTACACCTTC; CDR3: CASSKGWGYGYTF; D: NA; size: NA; V: TRBV9; J: TRBJ1-2
DNA: TGTGCCAGCAGTTTAGAGGTGAACACTGAAGCTTTCTTT; CDR3: CASSLEVNTEAFF; D: NA; size: many; V: TRBV5-1; J: TRBJ1-1
DNA: TGTGCCAGCAGTTACTCGAAGGCCTACGAGCAGTACTTC; CDR3: CASSYSKAYEQYF; D: NA; size: NA; V: TRBV6-2/TRBV6-3; J: TRBJ2-7
DNA: TGTGCCAGCAGTTTAGGATGGGGCACAGATACGCAGTATTTT; CDR3: CASSLGWGTDTQYF; D: NA; size: NA; V: TRBV12-3/TRBV12-4; J: TRBJ2-3
DNA: TGCGCCAGCAGCCCAGGACCCGATCAGCCCCAGCATTTT; CDR3: CASSPGPDQPQHF; D: NA; size: few; V: TRBV5-1; J: TRBJ1-5
DNA: TGCGCCAGCAGCTTGGTGACCCTTGATGAAAAACTGTTTTTT; CDR3: CASSLVTLDEKLFF; D: NA; size: NA; V: TRBV5-1; J: TRBJ1-4